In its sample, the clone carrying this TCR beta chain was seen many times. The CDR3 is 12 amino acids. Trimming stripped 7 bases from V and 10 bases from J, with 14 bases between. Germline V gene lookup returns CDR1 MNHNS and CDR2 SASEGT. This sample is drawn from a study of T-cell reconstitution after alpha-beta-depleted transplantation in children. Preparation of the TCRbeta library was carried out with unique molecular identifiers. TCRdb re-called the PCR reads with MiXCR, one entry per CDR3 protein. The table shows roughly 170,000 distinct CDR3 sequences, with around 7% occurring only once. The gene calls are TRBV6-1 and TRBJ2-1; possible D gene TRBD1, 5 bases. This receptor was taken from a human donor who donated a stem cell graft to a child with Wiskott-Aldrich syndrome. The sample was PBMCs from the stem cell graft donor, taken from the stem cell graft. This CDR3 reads CASTTVRGEQFF. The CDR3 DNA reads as TGTGCCAGCACGACAGTTAGGGGAGAGCAGTTCTTC.